What follows describes a single T cell receptor (beta chain). The data were produced by immunoSEQ multiplex PCR, yet TCRdb's version contains in-frame clones alone and is incomplete. Among a few hundred thousand clones listed, roughly 91% were seen once. CDR1 is SNHLY, CDR2 FYNNEI, per germline. The length of the CDR3 is 15 residues. Unmatched junction bases numbered 5, after V lost 3 bases and J lost 2 bases. The source of the sample is a study of blood T cell repertoires in COVID-19. The specimen was PBMCs or T cells enriched from blood (not recorded which). The rearrangement uses TRBV2 and TRBJ1-2; 8 nucleotides agree with TRBD1. The clonotype comes from a man aged 18 to 30 who had recovered from COVID-19. CDR3 in amino acids: CASSDGTGPNYGYTF. The CDR3 DNA is TGTGCCAGCAGTGACGGGACAGGACCAAACTATGGCTACACCTTC.